Here is one TCR beta chain with its context. Diagnoses were established using clinical symptoms, serum thyroxine and TRAb, thyroid ultrasound and orbital computed tomography. These data belong to a study of T cells in Graves' hyperthyroidism and ophthalmopathy. Study at large: Peripheral blood was obtained at initial diagnosis, preceding any treatment.

RNA transcripts provided the source from which TCR beta CDR3 regions were amplified. A set of HTBI primers served as the primers for a first-round RT-PCR of the TCR CDR3. TCRdb re-called the multiplex PCR reads through MiXCR, storing one row per CDR3 protein. The sample has 250,000 to 300,000 distinct CDR3 sequences; roughly 15% are singletons. V was pared by 4 bases and J by 12 bases, with 14 bases between. Germline CDR1 reads SGHNT; CDR2 reads YYREEE (reference sequence). There are 13 residues in the CDR3. Sequenced sample: blood. The chain joins TRBV5-4 to TRBJ1-6; D possibly corresponds to TRBD1 (6 bases). This receptor was taken from a woman in her 30s with Graves' hyperthyroidism that later progressed to Graves' ophthalmopathy. CDR3 amino acids: CASSEETGQPLHF. Here the CDR3 DNA reads TGTGCCAGCAGCGAAGAAACAGGGCAACCCCTCCACTTT.